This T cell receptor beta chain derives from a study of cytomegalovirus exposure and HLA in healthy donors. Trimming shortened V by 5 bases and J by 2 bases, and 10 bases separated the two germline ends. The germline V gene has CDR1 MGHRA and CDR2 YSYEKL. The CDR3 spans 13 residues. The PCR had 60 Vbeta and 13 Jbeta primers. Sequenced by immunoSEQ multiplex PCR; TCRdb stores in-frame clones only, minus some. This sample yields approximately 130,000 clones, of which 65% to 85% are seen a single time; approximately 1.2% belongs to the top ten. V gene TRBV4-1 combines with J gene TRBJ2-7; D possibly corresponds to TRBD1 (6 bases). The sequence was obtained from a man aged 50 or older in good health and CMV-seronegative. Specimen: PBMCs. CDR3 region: CASSGGTTYEQYF. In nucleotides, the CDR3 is TGCGCCAGCAGCGGTGGGACAACCTACGAGCAGTACTTC.